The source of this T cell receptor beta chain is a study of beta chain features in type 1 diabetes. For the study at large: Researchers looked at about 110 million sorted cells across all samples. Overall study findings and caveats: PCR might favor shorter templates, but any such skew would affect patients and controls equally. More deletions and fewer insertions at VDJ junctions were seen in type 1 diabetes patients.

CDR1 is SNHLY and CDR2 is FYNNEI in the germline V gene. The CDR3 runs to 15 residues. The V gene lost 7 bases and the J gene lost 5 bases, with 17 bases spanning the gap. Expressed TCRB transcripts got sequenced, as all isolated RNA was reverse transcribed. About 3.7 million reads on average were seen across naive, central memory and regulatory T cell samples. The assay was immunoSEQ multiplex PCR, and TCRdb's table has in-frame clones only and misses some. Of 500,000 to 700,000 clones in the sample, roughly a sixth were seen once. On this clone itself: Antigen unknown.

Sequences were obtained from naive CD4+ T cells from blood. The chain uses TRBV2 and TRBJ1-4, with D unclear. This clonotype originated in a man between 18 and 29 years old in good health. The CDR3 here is CASTARRRRNEKLFF. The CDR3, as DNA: TGTGCCAGCACCGCACGGAGACGGCGGAATGAAAAACTGTTTTTT.